These 24 T cell receptor beta chains share one sample of origin, sequenced in a study of blood T cells in healthy people across ages (dated by TCRdb to between 2015 and 2017). Libraries were constructed by 5' RACE. The listed sequencing device is Illumina HiSeq 2500. A second PCR of roughly 7 to 11 cycles was performed with a sample-barcoded 5' primer and a J-beta primer mix. TCRdb reran the public reads through fastp at Q25 and MiXCR, keeping productive beta chains. For every CDR3 protein sequence, its rows merge into one entry that carries the most common genes and DNA. Within this sample are 950,000 to 1,200,000 distinct CDR3 sequences, with less than 45% of them counted one time only. The top ten clonotypes cover over 10% of the sample. Sequenced sample: blood. These TCRs come from a man younger than 30 in good health.

The V gene is TRBV4-3, the J gene TRBJ1-2; unclear D gene. Per the germline V gene, CDR1 is LGHNA and CDR2 is YSLEER. CDR3 size: 15 residues. The germline V and J ends were trimmed by 0 bases and 8 bases, with 16 bases remaining between them. CDR3 sequence (DNA): TGCGCCAGCAGCCAAGAACCCCTCGCAGGTTCGGGCTACACCTTC. It yields the protein CASSQEPLAGSGYTF.

The rearrangement links TRBV27 to TRBJ1-6; the D gene is possibly TRBD1 (5 bases). Per germline, CDR1 MNHEY and CDR2 SMNVEV (reference sequence). The CDR3 contains 16 residues. V lost 6 bases, J lost 4 bases, and 16 bases lay in between. The CDR3 sequence: CASSDLGGEYNSPLHF. The DNA for the CDR3 is TGTGCCAGCAGCGATCTCGGGGGGGAGTATAATTCACCCCTCCACTTT.

This clonotype was seen ten or more times. The chain has TRBV20-1 and TRBJ2-1; D is uncertain. The CDR3 covers 12 residues. The germline V and J ends were trimmed by 6 bases and 0 bases, with 6 bases remaining between them. The germline V gene encodes CDR1 DFQATT and CDR2 SNEGSKA (reference sequence). CDR3 DNA: TGCAGTGCCACTCGCTCCTACAATGAGCAGTTCTTC. It translates to CSATRSYNEQFF.

This clonotype turned up a few times. This chain joins TRBV20-1 and TRBJ2-3; a possible D gene is TRBD2 (6 bases). V lost 5 bases, J lost 7 bases, and 19 bases lay in between. This CDR3 contains 14 residues. Germline V lookup: CDR1 DFQATT, CDR2 SNEGSKA (reference sequence). The CDR3 is CSAAAGRVAYTQYF. CDR3 nucleotides: TGCAGTGCTGCAGCGGGTAGGGTGGCGTATACGCAGTATTTT.

This clonotype has more than one count but fewer than ten. The chain joins TRBV10-3 to TRBJ2-3; 7 nucleotides line up with TRBD2. J gave up 2 bases and V 10 bases, and 12 bases lay outside the gene matches. The germline V gene has CDR1 ENHRY and CDR2 SYGVKD. The CDR3 is 15 residues long. Here the CDR3 DNA reads TGTGCCACCCAAGGCAGCGGGGAGATCACAGATACGCAGTATTTT. It is translated as CATQGSGEITDTQYF.

The genes are TRBV20-1 and TRBJ2-3; 13 positions match TRBD2. The CDR3 runs to 17 residues. The V gene end was trimmed by 2 bases and the J gene end by 0 bases; junction bases not matched to a gene: 5. Per germline, CDR1 DFQATT and CDR2 SNEGSKA (reference sequence). DNA for the CDR3: TGCAGTGCTAGAACGGGACTAGCGGGACTTAGCACAGATACGCAGTATTTT. This sequence encodes CSARTGLAGLSTDTQYF.

This chain uses TRBV27 with TRBJ2-7, with TRBD1 as a possible D gene (5 bases). V gave up 0 bases and J gave up 1 base, with 10 bases separating them. The germline CDR1 and CDR2 sequences are MNHEY and SMNVEV (reference sequence). The CDR3 runs 15 residues. The CDR3 bases are TGTGCCAGCAGTTTATCGACAGCTGGGTCCTACGAGCAGTACTTC. This gives the protein CASSLSTAGSYEQYF.

The chain couples TRBV18 to TRBJ2-2; D unresolved. V gave up 2 bases and J gave up 4 bases, with 8 bases separating them. Germline CDR1 and CDR2: KGHSH and LQKENI. The CDR3 sequence is 14 residues long. The chain's CDR3 is CASSPSIGTGELFF. CDR3 DNA sequence: TGTGCCAGCTCACCATCAATCGGCACCGGGGAGCTGTTTTTT.

The rearrangement joins TRBV20-1 to TRBJ1-2, with a weak D call TRBD1 (5 bases). Deletions cut 0 bases from V and 8 bases from J, with 16 bases between. This CDR3 contains 14 residues. Germline CDR1 reads DFQATT; CDR2 reads SNEGSKA (reference sequence). CDR3 loop: CSARDRGKSQGYTF. The CDR3 bases are TGCAGTGCTAGAGATCGGGGCAAAAGTCAGGGCTACACCTTC.

The chain is built from TRBV20-1 and TRBJ1-5; D not resolved. Germline-derived CDR1 and CDR2 are DFQATT and SNEGSKA (reference sequence). The CDR3 is 15 residues long. Trimming stripped 5 bases from V and 0 bases from J, with 14 bases between. The CDR3 protein is CSAVGNPDSNQPQHF. The CDR3 DNA is TGCAGTGCTGTCGGGAATCCAGATAGCAATCAGCCCCAGCATTTT.

At least ten counts were recorded for this clonotype. The J gene is TRBJ1-1, the V gene TRBV7-2; tentative D call: TRBD1 (5 bases). Germline V CDR1 and CDR2: SGHTA, FQGNSA. V was pared by 3 bases and J by 5 bases, with 16 bases between. The CDR3 has 15 amino acids. For the CDR3, the DNA is TGTGCCAGCAGCTTTTTCCCCCAGGGTGGGACTGAAGCTTTCTTT. It translates to CASSFFPQGGTEAFF.

This clonotype was seen more than once but under ten times. The chain links TRBV7-2 to TRBJ2-1, with TRBD1 identical over 9 bases. Germline-derived CDR1 and CDR2 are SGHTA and FQGNSA. The CDR3 covers 15 residues. After removal of 7 bases from V and 6 bases from J, the junction contained 10 bases not matched to a gene. The CDR3 reads CASTNPLTGGNEQFF. As DNA, the CDR3 is TGTGCCAGCACCAACCCCTTGACAGGGGGCAATGAGCAGTTCTTC.

The V and J genes are TRBV10-3 and TRBJ1-6, with 8 positions matching TRBD1. CDR1 is ENHRY and CDR2 is SYGVKD in the germline V gene. This CDR3 is 14 amino acids long. V dropped 8 bases and J dropped 7; count of bases not matched to a gene: 7. The CDR3 protein is CAIPPDRENSPLHF. In DNA form, the CDR3 reads TGTGCCATCCCCCCGGACAGGGAGAATTCACCCCTCCACTTT.

CDR3 sequence: CASSTGTGGFTEAFF. The CDR3 coding sequence is TGTGCCAGCAGTACTGGGACAGGGGGGTTCACTGAAGCTTTCTTT. The rearrangement links TRBV12-3 or TRBV12-4 to TRBJ1-1, with TRBD1 identical over 11 bases. There are 15 residues in the CDR3. The junction had 6 bases not matched to a gene; V was cut back by 5 bases and J by 4 bases.

This clonotype has a single count. The genes are TRBV2 and TRBJ1-2; D remains ambiguous. The CDR3 has 12 residues. Per the germline V gene, CDR1 is SNHLY and CDR2 is FYNNEI. Trimming removed 6 bases at V and 4 bases at J, with 9 bases between. The CDR3 loop reads CASRGQTYGYTF. Here the CDR3 DNA reads TGTGCCAGCAGAGGGCAGACCTATGGCTACACCTTC. The full variable domain, completed using reference TRBV2 and TRBJ1-2, is EPEVTQTPSHQVTQMGQEVILRCVPISNHLYFYWYRQILGQKVEFLVSFYNNEISEKSEIFDDQFSVERPDGSNFTLKIRSTKLEDSAMYFCASRGQTYGYTFGSGTRLTVV.

This clonotype came up a few times. The rearrangement links TRBV20-1 to TRBJ2-7; 10 bases match TRBD1. The germline gives CDR1 DFQATT, CDR2 SNEGSKA (reference sequence). The V gene end was trimmed by 6 bases and the J gene end by 6 bases; junction bases not matched to a gene: 8. CDR3 length: 13 residues. DNA for the CDR3: TGCAGTGCCATTCGAGGGACAGGGGCCGAGCAGTACTTC. Its protein product is CSAIRGTGAEQYF.

Ten or more counts support this clonotype. This rearrangement joins TRBV12-3 or TRBV12-4 to TRBJ1-6; possible D gene TRBD1, 6 bases. Trimming left V 3 bases short and J 8 bases short, with 14 bases between. The CDR3 sequence is 15 residues long. The CDR3 DNA sequence: TGTGCCAGCAGTTTCAGTGAGGGGGGTCATTCACCCCTCCACTTT. It specifies CASSFSEGGHSPLHF.

This clonotype was recorded a few times. The gene calls are TRBV4-3 and TRBJ1-3; D unresolved. The CDR3 extends over 14 amino acids. V was shortened by 3 bases and J by 8 bases, with 14 bases between the two germline ends. Germline V CDR1 and CDR2: LGHNA, YSLEER. The CDR3 DNA reads as TGCGCCAGCAGCCAGGCCGGATTCTCTGACACCATATATTTT. Its protein is CASSQAGFSDTIYF.

The count of this clonotype is one. The J gene is TRBJ1-6, the V gene TRBV7-2, with 9 nucleotides matching TRBD1. Germline values: CDR1 SGHTA, CDR2 FQGNSA. V dropped 1 base and J dropped 7; count of bases not matched to a gene: 5. CDR3 length: 16 residues. The DNA of the CDR3 is TGTGCCAGCAGCTTAGTAGGGGGGACAGGGAATTCACCCCTCCACTTT. It specifies CASSLVGGTGNSPLHF. The entire variable domain, with the rest obtained from reference TRBV7-2 and TRBJ1-6, is as follows: GAGVSQSPSNKVTEKGKDVELRCDPISGHTALYWYRQSLGQGLEFLIYFQGNSAPDKSGLPSDRFSAERTGGSVSTLTIQRTQQEDSAVYLCASSLVGGTGNSPLHFGNGTRLTVT.

Note on this clonotype: An end of the junction differs from the germline gene, which may be a read error. This chain links TRBV7-2 with TRBJ2-1; D remains ambiguous. Germline lookup yields CDR1 SGHTA and CDR2 FQGNSA. CDR3 length equals 15 residues. The CDR3 DNA follows: TGTGCCAGCAGCTTCACTGCGATCTCCTACAAGGAGCAGTTCTTC. As protein: CASSFTAISYKEQFF.

The V call is TRBV5-1, the J call TRBJ2-1, with TRBD2 identical over 9 bases. Germline lookup yields CDR1 SGHRS and CDR2 YFSETQ. The trim removed 4 bases at V and 3 bases at J, leaving 8 bases unmatched. The CDR3 length is 16 residues. The CDR3 loop reads CASSPRWTSDYNEQFF. The CDR3 DNA is TGCGCCAGCAGCCCGCGATGGACTAGCGACTACAATGAGCAGTTCTTC.

The chain carries TRBV13 and TRBJ1-1; TRBD1 might be the D (5 bases). V lost 1 base, J lost 8 bases, and 20 bases lay in between. Germline CDR1 is PRHDT and CDR2 is FYEKMQ (reference sequence). The CDR3 has 16 residues. The CDR3 sequence: CASSLVWGRGKGEAFF. The CDR3 nucleotides are TGTGCCAGCAGCTTAGTGTGGGGACGAGGGAAAGGAGAAGCTTTCTTT.

The chain couples TRBV5-1 to TRBJ2-1; the D gene is possibly TRBD1 (6 bases). Germline V gene sequence: CDR1 SGHRS, CDR2 YFSETQ. The CDR3 runs to 15 residues. V was clipped by 4 bases and J by 6 bases, with 17 bases between them. The CDR3 here is CASSQRQDRGNEQFF. The CDR3 nucleotides read TGCGCCAGCAGCCAACGACAGGATAGGGGCAATGAGCAGTTCTTC.

The chain uses TRBV2 and TRBJ1-2, with no clear D. The CDR3 extends over 13 amino acids. V gave up 6 bases and J gave up 8 bases, with 16 bases separating them. CDR1 and CDR2 (germline): SNHLY, FYNNEI. The CDR3 DNA sequence: TGTGCCAGCAGCGAGACACCGTCTGAGGGCTACACCTTC. This translates into CASSETPSEGYTF.